This TCR beta chain was recovered during a study of cytomegalovirus exposure and HLA in healthy donors. This CDR3 is 13 amino acids long. Germline values: CDR1 SNHLY, CDR2 FYNNEI. V was pared by 3 bases and J by 6 bases, with 11 bases between. 60 Vbeta and 13 Jbeta primers were used in PCR. TCRdb's copy holds only in-frame clones and misses some; the assay was immunoSEQ multiplex PCR. In the table there are 130,000 to 150,000 clones, almost 80% of which are singletons. This TCR was sampled from a man aged 18 to 29 in good health and CMV-seronegative. Sample: PBMCs. The chain links TRBV2 to TRBJ1-1; D not certain. The CDR3 reads CASSDRVSSEAFF. The DNA of the CDR3 is TGTGCCAGCAGTGACCGTGTGAGTTCTGAAGCTTTCTTT.